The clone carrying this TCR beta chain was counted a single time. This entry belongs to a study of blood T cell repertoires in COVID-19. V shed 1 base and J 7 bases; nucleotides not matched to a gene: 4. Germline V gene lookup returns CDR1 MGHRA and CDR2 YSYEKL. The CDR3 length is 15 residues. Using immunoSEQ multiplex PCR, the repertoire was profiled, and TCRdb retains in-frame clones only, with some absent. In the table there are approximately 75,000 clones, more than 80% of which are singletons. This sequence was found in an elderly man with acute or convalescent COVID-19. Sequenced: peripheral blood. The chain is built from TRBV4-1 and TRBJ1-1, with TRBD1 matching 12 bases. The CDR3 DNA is TGCGCCAGCAGCCAAGGCGGGACAGGGGGCTTTGAAGCTTTCTTT. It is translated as CASSQGGTGGFEAFF.